This TCR beta chain was observed in a study of ipilimumab plus nivolumab after autologous stem cell transplantation. Study background: Typical patient got roughly 5 ipilimumab doses and about eight nivolumab doses (median). DLBCL patients had primary refractory or relapsed disease.

Whole-study findings and limits: Per the authors, repertoire, Treg and microbiota data justify further study.

Dosing: nivolumab 3 mg/kg IV, weeks 1, 4, 7, 10, then every two weeks to week 26. With regard to this clone: The antigen is undetermined.

The germline gives CDR1 ENHRY, CDR2 SYGVKD. The V gene end was trimmed by 3 bases and the J gene end by 10 bases; junction bases not matched to a gene: 13. CDR3 size: 16 residues. Using immunoSEQ multiplex PCR, the repertoire was profiled, and TCRdb retains in-frame clones only, with some absent. The table lists some 17,000 clones, 80% of them singletons. The V gene is TRBV10-3, the J gene TRBJ2-1, with 9 nucleotides matching TRBD2. The sequence derives from a male donor with diffuse large B-cell lymphoma. This specimen consisted of PBMCs, obtained in a trial of ipilimumab plus nivolumab as post-transplant consolidation. CDR3 nucleotides: TGTGCCATCAGTGACCCTTTCGTGCGGGGGGGCCCGGAGCAGTTCTTC. Amino acid sequence: CAISDPFVRGGPEQFF.